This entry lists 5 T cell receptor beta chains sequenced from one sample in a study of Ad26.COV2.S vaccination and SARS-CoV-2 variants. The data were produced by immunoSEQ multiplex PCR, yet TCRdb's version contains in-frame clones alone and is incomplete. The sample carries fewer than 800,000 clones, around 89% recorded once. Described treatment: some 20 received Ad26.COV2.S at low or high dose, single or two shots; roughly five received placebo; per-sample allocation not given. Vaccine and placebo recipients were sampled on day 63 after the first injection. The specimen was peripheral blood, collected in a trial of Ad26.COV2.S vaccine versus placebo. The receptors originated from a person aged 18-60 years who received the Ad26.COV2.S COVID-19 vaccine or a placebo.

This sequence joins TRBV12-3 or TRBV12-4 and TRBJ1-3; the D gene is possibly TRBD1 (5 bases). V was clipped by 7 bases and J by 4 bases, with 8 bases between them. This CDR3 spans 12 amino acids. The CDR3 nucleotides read TGTGCCAGCAAAGGGGACGGAAACACCATATATTTT. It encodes CASKGDGNTIYF.

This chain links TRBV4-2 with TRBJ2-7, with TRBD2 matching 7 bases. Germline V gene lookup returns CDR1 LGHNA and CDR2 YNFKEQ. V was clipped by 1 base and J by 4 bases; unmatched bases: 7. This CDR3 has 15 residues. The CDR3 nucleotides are TGTGCCAGCAGCCAAGGTGGGACTACTAATTACGAGCAGTACTTC. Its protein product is CASSQGGTTNYEQYF.

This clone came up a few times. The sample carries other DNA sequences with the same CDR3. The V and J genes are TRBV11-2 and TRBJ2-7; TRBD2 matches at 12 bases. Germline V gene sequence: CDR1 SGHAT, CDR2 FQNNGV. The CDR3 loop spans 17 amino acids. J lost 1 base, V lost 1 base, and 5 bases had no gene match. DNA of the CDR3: TGTGCCAGCAGCTTAGTACCGGGACTAGCGGGTTCCTACGAGCAGTACTTC. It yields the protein CASSLVPGLAGSYEQYF.

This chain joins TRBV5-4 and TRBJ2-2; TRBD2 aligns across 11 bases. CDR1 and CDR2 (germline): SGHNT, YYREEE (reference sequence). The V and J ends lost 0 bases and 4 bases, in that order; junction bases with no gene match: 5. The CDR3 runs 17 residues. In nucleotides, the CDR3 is TGTGCCAGCAGCTTGGAAACTAGCGGGGGCCGCACCGGGGAGCTGTTTTTT. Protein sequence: CASSLETSGGRTGELFF. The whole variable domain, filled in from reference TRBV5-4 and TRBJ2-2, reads ETGVTQSPTHLIKTRGQQVTLRCSSQSGHNTVSWYQQALGQGPQFIFQYYREEENGRGNFPPRFSGLQFPNYSSELNVNALELDDSALYLCASSLETSGGRTGELFFGEGSRLTVL.

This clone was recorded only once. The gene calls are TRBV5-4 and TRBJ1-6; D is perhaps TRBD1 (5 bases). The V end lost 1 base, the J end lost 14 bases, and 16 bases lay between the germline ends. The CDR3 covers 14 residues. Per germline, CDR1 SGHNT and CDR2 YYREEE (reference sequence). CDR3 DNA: TGTGCCAGCAGCTTGCGGGACGCCCAGGTCACCCTCCACTTT. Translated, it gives CASSLRDAQVTLHF.